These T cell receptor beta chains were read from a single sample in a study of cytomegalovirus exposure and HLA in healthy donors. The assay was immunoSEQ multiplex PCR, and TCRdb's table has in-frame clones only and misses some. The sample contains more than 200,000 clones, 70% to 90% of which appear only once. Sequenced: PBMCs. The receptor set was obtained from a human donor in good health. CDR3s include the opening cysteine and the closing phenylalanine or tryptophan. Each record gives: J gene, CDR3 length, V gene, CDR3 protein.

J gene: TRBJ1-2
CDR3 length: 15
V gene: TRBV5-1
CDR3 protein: CASSLGSGRGIGYTF

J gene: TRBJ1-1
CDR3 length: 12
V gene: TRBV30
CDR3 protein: CAWSFPVTEAFF

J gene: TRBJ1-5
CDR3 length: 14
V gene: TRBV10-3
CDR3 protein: CAISARGTNQPQHF

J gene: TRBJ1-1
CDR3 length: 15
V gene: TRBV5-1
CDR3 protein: CASSVHRAFNTEAFF

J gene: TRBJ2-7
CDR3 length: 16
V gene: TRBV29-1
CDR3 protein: CSVALGGAGGRYEQYF

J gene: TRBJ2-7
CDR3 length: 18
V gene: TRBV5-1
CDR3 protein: CASSSGLNNRGKAYEQYF

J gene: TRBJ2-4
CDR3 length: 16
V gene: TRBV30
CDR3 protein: CAWSVHSGEIKNIQYF

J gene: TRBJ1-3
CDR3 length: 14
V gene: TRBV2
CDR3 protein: CASRETGTGNTIYF

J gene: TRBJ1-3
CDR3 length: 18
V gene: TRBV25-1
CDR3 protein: CASSEGLLDGHSGNTIYF

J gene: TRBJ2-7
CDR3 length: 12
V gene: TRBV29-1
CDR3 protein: CSVEASRYEQYF

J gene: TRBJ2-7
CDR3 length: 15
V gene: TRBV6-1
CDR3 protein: CASSGYSGGSYEQYF

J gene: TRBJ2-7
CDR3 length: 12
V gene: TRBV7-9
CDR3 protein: CASSPSLDEQYF

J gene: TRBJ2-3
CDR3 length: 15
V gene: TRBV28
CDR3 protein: CASTQTSGSYDTQYF

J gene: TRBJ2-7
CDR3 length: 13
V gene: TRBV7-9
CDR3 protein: CASSLRESYEQYF

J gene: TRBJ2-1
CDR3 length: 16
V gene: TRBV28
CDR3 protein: CASSFKALAPYNEQFF

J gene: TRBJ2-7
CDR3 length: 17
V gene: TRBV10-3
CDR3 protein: CAISGRPGLAGFYEQYF

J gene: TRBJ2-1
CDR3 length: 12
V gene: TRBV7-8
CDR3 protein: CASSQAPNEQFF

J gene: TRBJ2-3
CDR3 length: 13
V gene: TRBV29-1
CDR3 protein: CSVISGPTDTQYF

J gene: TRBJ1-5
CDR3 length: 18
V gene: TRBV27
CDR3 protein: CASSPDDSVKGGNQPQHF

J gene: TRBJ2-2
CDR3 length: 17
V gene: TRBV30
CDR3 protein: CAWNGVSGSFGTGELFF

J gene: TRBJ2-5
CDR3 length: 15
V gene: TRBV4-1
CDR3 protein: CASSPGLAGAETQYF

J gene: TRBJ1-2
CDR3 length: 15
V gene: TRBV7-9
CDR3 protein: CASSTQVGATYGYTF

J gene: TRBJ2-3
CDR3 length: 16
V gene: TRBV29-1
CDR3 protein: CSVEATGQGAADTQYF